Detailed here is one T cell receptor beta chain. Its antigen target is currently unknown. No base quality values were provided; no much bigger clone lies one nucleotide off. The High Capacity cDNA Reverse Transcription Kit was used to reverse transcribe all of the isolated RNA, meaning that expressed TCRB transcripts were what got sequenced. Deep immunoSEQ sequencing was performed on naive, central memory and regulatory T cell samples, with an average of around 3.5 million total reads per sample. After sorted cells were lysed in RLT buffer, RNA was extracted with DNase-treated RNeasy Micro or Mini kits, with the choice depending on cell number. To prevent cross-contamination, every cell subset was processed on its own, while patient and healthy donor samples were processed together. The immunoSEQ multiplex PCR was used to amplify TCRB sequences from cDNA, yielding 87-bp fragments that span the CDR3 region. The amplicons were sequenced using the Illumina HiSeq platform. Turning to the authors' computational methods: PCR bias was corrected computationally using synthetic template baselines, and reads within Hamming distance 2 were collapsed, with unmergeable singletons discarded. Reads were aligned to IMGT to assign V, D and J genes, CDR3 length, and insertions or deletions at six rearrangement sites. Clonotype counts were normalized to sorted cell number within each subset before computing true diversity and Gini coefficients with the tcR R package. Repertoire sharing was quantified using the overlap coefficient calculated on TCRB nucleotide sequences. TCRdb obtained this table from immuneACCESS and retained in-frame rearrangements with V and J assigned. These tables miss some clones; where compared with another copy, unresolved V genes account for less than half of the shortfall, and the remainder is unexplained. D and trimming were read from the DNA, whereas the V and J calls and clone size are those reported in that table. For this sample the table gives fewer than 110,000 clones, of which roughly 28% were detected only once. The ten largest clonotypes hold 0.53% of the sample.

This sample stems from a study of beta chain features in type 1 diabetes (dated by TCRdb to about 2018). A note on the overall study: Mean age, gender distribution, total cell number and subset yield were not different between patients and healthy donors. In the study, TCRB repertoires of sorted circulating CD4+ T cell subsets from recently diagnosed type 1 diabetes patients were compared with those of matched healthy donors. A total of 85 million to 110 million sorted cells were examined across all samples, and RNA yield correlated strongly with the number of cells per subset. Naive and central memory subsets were obtained from all 30 or so donors, but regulatory and stem cell-like memory subsets were isolated from only 8 patients and about eight healthy donors. Beyond this particular receptor, the publication reports: Naive, central memory and regulatory TCRB repertoires appeared more similar among patients than among healthy donors. At VDJ recombination sites, type 1 diabetes patients had fewer insertions and more deleted nucleotides, which implies abnormalities in thymic rearrangement. In all four CD4+ subsets, TCRB CDR3 length was moderately but significantly shorter in type 1 diabetes patients. PCR may preferentially amplify shorter templates, but because patient and control samples were amplified and corrected together, any resulting skew would affect both groups equally. Because small numbers of individuals were included in the HLA sub-analyses, any influence of HLA type on TCRB rearrangement was left unresolved. Because cDNA was sequenced instead of genomic DNA, activated cells with high expression could be over-represented, although the groups did not differ in activation or CD3 levels.

V is clipped by 4 bases and J by 5 bases, and the sequence between their germline boundaries is 8 bases long. The germline V gene gives CDR1 as SGHTA and CDR2 as FQGNSA. The CDR3 holds 13 amino acids from the cysteine to the phenylalanine. This entry keeps only the CDR3 DNA: 39 bases, framed from base 1. Each donor gave one peripheral blood draw, roughly 0.11 L on average, collected into heparinised tubes. Using a panel that included CD45RO, CCR7, CD25, CD127, CD95 and CD27, naive, central memory, regulatory and stem cell-like memory CD4+ T cells were sorted on a BD FACSAria II. Purity was above 98% for every sorted population. PBMCs were isolated immediately by Lymphoprep density gradient centrifugation and stained directly without culture. So that batch effects would be minimized, each experiment stained and sorted samples in pairs, pairing one healthy donor with one patient.

Recombination linked TRBV7-2 to TRBJ2-2; 5 matching bases give a weak D call of TRBD1. This receptor was obtained from a woman between 18 and 29 years old with type 1 diabetes. Source material: central memory CD4+ T cells from blood. The CDR3 protein sequence reads: CASSSPGTGELFF. The DNA reads as follows: TGTGCCAGCAGCTCTCCAGGGACCGGGGAGCTGTTTTTT.